Included here is one T cell receptor beta chain sequence, with context. The sample comes from a study of blood T cell repertoires in COVID-19. As for the study in general: Spain, Italy and the United States supplied samples that represented acute and convalescent COVID-19. T cells, B-cell-depleted T cells, or PBMCs provided the cDNA or gDNA that served as material.

In the original processing: By means of reference gene primer amplification, nucleated cell counts were estimated. TCRdb keeps only in-frame clones here, not all; method: immunoSEQ multiplex PCR. The V and J calls and clone size are taken from that table; D and trimming were inferred from the DNA. The profile covers under 250,000 clones, with about four fifths appearing a single time and 4% to 5.5% taken by the ten largest. The germline V gene encodes CDR1 LGHDT and CDR2 YNNKEL (reference sequence). Trimming took off 11 bases at V and 8 bases at J, with 10 bases between the two ends. The CDR3 length is 11 residues.

The material sequenced was peripheral blood. The rearrangement links TRBV3-1 (or the pseudogene TRBV3-2) to TRBJ1-6, with a weak D call TRBD1 (5 bases). This TCR was recovered from a man aged 50-60 years with active or convalescent COVID-19. CDR3 nucleotide sequence: TGTGCCGCAGGGATAGATTCACCCCTCCACTTT. This codes for CAAGIDSPLHF.